Below, one T cell receptor (beta chain) is given with its context. Repertoires were generated with immunoSEQ multiplex PCR, while TCRdb's copy carries only in-frame clones and drops some. The sample shows around 93,000 clones, roughly 92% of them seen only once. These data come from a study of control samples from healthy donors and cancer patients. Germline V gives CDR1 SGHRS, CDR2 YFSETQ. The CDR3 loop spans 16 amino acids. V was trimmed by 2 bases and J by 5 bases, leaving 19 bases between them. This clonotype originated in a human donor in good health. The donor label of this sample is uncertain. The material sequenced was blood. The chain has TRBV5-1 and TRBJ2-5; D possibly corresponds to TRBD2 (7 bases). Written as DNA, the CDR3 is TGCGCCAGCAGCTTAAGACTCGCGGGGGCGGGGGAGACCCAGTACTTC. It encodes CASSLRLAGAGETQYF.